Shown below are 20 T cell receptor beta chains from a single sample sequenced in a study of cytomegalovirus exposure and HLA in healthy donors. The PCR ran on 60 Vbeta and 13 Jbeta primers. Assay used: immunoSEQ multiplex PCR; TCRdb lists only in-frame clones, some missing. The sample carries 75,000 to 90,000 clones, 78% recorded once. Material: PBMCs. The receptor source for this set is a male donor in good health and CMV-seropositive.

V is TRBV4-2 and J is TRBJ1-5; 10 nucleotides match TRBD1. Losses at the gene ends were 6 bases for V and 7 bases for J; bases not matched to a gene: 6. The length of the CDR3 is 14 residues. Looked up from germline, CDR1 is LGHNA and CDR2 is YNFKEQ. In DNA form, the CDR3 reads TGTGCCAGCAGTCAGACAGGGGGCCACCAGCCCCAGCATTTT. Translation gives CASSQTGGHQPQHF.

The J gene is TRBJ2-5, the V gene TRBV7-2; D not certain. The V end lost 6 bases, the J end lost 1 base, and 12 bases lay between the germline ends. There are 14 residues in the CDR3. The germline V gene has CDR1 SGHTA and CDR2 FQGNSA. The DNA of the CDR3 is TGTGCCAGCAGACCAACAGCTTCCCAAGAGACCCAGTACTTC. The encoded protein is CASRPTASQETQYF.

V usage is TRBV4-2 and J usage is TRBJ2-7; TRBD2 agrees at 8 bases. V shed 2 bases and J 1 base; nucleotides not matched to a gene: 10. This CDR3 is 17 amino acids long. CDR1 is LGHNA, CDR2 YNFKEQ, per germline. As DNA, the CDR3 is TGTGCCAGCAGCCAAATGGCAGGAGCGGGAGAATCCTACGAGCAGTACTTC. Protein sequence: CASSQMAGAGESYEQYF.

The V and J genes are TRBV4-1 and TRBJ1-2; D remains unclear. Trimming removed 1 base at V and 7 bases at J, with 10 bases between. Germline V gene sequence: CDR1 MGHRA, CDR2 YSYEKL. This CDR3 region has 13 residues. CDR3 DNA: TGCGCCAGCAGCCAAGCGGGGTCGGGTGGCTACACCTTC. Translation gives CASSQAGSGGYTF.

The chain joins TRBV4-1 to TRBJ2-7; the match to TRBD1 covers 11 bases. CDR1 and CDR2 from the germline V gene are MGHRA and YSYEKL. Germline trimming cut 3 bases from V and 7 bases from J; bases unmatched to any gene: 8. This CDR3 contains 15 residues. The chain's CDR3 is CASSQLPGQGGEQYF. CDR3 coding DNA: TGCGCCAGCAGCCAGCTACCGGGACAGGGGGGGGAGCAGTACTTC.

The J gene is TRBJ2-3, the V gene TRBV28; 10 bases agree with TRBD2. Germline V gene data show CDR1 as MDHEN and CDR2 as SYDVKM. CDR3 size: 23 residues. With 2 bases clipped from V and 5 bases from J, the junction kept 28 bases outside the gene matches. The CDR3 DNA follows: TGTGCCAGCAGTTTAGGGTTCAGGGGCAGTCTTAAATCTAGCGGGAGTAAGAAAGATACGCAGTATTTT. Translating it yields CASSLGFRGSLKSSGSKKDTQYF.

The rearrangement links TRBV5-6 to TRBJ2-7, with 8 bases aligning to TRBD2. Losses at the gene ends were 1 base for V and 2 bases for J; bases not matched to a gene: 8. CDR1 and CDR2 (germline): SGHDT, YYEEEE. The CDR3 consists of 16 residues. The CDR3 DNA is TGTGCCAGCAGCTTGAGAGGAGCGGGAGTTACCTACGAGCAGTACTTC. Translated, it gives CASSLRGAGVTYEQYF.

The CDR3 bases are TGTGCCTGGAGCGATGGAGCGGGAGGCTATGAGCAGTTCTTC. Translation: CAWSDGAGGYEQFF. The J gene is TRBJ2-1, the V gene TRBV30; 9 positions agree with TRBD2. The CDR3 runs 14 residues. Germline trimming cut 3 bases from V and 8 bases from J; bases unmatched to any gene: 8. Germline values: CDR1 GTSNPN, CDR2 SVGIG (reference sequence). Looking up the rest from reference TRBV30 and TRBJ2-1 gives the full variable domain: SQTIHQWPATLVQPVGSPLSLECTVEGTSNPNLYWYRQAAGRGLQLLFYSVGIGQISSEVPQNLSASRPQDRQFILSSKKLLLSDSGFYLCAWSDGAGGYEQFFGPGTRLTVL.

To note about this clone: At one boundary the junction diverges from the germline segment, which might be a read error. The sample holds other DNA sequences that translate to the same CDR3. CDR3 in DNA: TGTGCCAGCAGCTCGTACAGGGGCCTGAACACTGAAGCCTTCTTT. This translates into CASSSYRGLNTEAFF. The chain combines TRBV13 with TRBJ1-1; 7 nucleotides agree with TRBD1. Germline-derived CDR1 and CDR2 are PRHDT and FYEKMQ (reference sequence). The CDR3 covers 15 residues. Combining the CDR3 with reference TRBV13 and TRBJ1-1 gives the whole variable domain AAGVIQSPRHLIKEKRETATLKCYPIPRHDTVYWYQQGPGQDPQFLISFYEKMQSDKGSIPDRFSAQQFSDYHSELNMSSLELGDSALYFCASSSYRGLNTEAFFGQGTRLTVV.

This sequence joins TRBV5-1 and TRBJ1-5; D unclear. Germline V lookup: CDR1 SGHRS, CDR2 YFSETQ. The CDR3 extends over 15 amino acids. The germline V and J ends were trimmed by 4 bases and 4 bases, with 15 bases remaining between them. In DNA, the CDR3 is TGCGCCAGCAGCATGTCTCCGGGAACGAATCAGCCCCAGCATTTT. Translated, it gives CASSMSPGTNQPQHF. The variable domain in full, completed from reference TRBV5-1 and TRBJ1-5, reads KAGVTQTPRYLIKTRGQQVTLSCSPISGHRSVSWYQQTPGQGLQFLFEYFSETQRNKGNFPGRFSGRQFSNSRSEMNVSTLELGDSALYLCASSMSPGTNQPQHFGDGTRLSIL.

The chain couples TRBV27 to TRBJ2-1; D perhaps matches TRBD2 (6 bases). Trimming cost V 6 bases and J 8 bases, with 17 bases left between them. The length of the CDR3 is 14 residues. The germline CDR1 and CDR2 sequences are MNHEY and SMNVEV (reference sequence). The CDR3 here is CASSRRRAEDEQFF. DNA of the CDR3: TGTGCCAGCAGCCGTCGGAGGGCCGAGGATGAGCAGTTCTTC.

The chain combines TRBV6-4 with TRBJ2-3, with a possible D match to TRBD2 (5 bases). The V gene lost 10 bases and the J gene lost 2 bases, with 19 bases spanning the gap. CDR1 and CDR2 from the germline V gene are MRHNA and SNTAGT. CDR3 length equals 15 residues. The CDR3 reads CATATSKRNTDTQYF. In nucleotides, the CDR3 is TGTGCCACCGCCACTTCGAAGCGGAACACAGATACGCAGTATTTT.

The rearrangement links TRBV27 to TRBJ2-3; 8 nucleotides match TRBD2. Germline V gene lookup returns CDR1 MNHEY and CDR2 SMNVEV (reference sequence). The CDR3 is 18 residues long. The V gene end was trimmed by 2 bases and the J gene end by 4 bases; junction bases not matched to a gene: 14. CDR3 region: CASSLPRGGGGTSDTQYF. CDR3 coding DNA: TGTGCCAGCAGTTTACCTCGGGGTGGCGGGGGGACATCAGATACGCAGTATTTT.

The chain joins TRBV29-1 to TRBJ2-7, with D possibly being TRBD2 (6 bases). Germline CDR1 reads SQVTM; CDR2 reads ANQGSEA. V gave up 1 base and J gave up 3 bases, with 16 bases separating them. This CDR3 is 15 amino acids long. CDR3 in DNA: TGCAGCGTTGAAGTAAGAGCAATCGGGGGCTACGAGCAGTACTTC. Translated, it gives CSVEVRAIGGYEQYF.

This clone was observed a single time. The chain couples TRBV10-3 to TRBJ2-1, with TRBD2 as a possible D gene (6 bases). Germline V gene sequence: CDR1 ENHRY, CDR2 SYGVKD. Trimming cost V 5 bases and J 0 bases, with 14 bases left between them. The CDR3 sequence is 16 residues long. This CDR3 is CAISSLAGSSYNEQFF. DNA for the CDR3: TGTGCCATCAGTTCCCTGGCGGGGAGCTCCTACAATGAGCAGTTCTTC.

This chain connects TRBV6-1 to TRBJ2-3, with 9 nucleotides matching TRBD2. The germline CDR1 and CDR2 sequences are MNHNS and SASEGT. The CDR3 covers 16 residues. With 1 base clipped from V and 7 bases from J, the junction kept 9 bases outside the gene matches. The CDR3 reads CASSEGRREGRHTQYF. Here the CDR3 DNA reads TGTGCCAGCAGTGAAGGTCGGCGGGAGGGCCGTCATACGCAGTATTTT.

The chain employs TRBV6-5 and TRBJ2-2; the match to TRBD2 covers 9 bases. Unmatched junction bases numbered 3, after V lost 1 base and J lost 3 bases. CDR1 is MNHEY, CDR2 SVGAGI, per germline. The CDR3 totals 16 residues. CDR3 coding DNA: TGTGCCAGCAGTTACTTCTCTAGCGGGGACACCGGGGAGCTGTTTTTT. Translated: CASSYFSSGDTGELFF.

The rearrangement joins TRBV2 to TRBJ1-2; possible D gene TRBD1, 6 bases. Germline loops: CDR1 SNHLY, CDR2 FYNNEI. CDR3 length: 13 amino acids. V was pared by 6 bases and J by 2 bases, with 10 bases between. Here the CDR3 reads CASSATGNYGYTF. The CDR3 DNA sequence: TGTGCCAGCAGCGCCACAGGGAACTATGGCTACACCTTC. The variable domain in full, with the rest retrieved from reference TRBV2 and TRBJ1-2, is EPEVTQTPSHQVTQMGQEVILRCVPISNHLYFYWYRQILGQKVEFLVSFYNNEISEKSEIFDDQFSVERPDGSNFTLKIRSTKLEDSAMYFCASSATGNYGYTFGSGTRLTVV.

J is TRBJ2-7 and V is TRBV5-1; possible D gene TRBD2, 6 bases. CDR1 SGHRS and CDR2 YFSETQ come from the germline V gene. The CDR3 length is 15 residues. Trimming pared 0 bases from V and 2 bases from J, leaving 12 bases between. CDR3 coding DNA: TGCGCCAGCAGCTTGGCCGTGGGAGGCCCCTACGAGCAGTACTTC. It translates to CASSLAVGGPYEQYF.

CDR3 nucleotides: TGTGCCAGCAGATCCCGAATGGACAGGGGGCGCGGAAACACTGAAGCTTTCTTT. It specifies CASRSRMDRGRGNTEAFF. This sequence joins TRBV21-1 and TRBJ1-1; whether TRBD1, the table's D call, matches the DNA was not checked. TRBV21-1 is deemed a pseudogene. The CDR3 contains 18 residues.